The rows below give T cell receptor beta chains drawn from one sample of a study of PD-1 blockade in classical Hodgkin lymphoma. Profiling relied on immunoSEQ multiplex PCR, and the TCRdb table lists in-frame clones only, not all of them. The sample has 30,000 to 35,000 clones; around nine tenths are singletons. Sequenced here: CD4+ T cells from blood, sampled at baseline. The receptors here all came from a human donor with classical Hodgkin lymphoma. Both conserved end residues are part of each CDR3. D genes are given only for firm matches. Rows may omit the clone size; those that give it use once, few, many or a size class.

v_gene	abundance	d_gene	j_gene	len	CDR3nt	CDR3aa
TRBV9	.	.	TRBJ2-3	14	TGTGCCAGCAGCGTAACAAGGTCCGAGGATACGCAGTATTTT	CASSVTRSEDTQYF
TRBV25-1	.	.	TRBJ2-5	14	TGTGCCAGCAGCCGCAGGGGCGGCGGGGAGACCCAGTACTTC	CASSRRGGGETQYF
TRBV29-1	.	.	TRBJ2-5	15	TGCAGCGTTGAGTCGGCGGGCGGACACCAAGAGACCCAGTACTTC	CSVESAGGHQETQYF
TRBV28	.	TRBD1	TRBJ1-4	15	TGTGCCAGCAGTTCAGGACAGGGGTGGGGTGAAAAACTGTTTTTT	CASSSGQGWGEKLFF
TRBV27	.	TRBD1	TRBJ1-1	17	TGTGCCAGCAGCGCCAGGGGACAGAGGTTGCGAAACACTGAAGCTTTCTTT	CASSARGQRLRNTEAFF
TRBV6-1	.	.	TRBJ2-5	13	TGTGCCAGCGGCGGCTCCTTGGGAGAGACCCAGTACTTC	CASGGSLGETQYF
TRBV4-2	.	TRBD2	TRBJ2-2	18	TGTGCCAGCAGCCAAGTCCCCCTAGCGGGAGCCCACACCGGGGAGCTGTTTTTT	CASSQVPLAGAHTGELFF
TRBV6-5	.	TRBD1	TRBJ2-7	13	TGTGCCAGCAGTCCCGGGACAGCCTACGAGCAGTACTTC	CASSPGTAYEQYF
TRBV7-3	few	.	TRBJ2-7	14	TGTGCCAGCAGCTTAGGACCAGGCTCCTACGAGCAGTACTTC	CASSLGPGSYEQYF
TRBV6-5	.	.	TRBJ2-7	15	TGTGCCAGCAGTTACTCGAACTTGGGGTCTGACGAGCAGTACTTC	CASSYSNLGSDEQYF